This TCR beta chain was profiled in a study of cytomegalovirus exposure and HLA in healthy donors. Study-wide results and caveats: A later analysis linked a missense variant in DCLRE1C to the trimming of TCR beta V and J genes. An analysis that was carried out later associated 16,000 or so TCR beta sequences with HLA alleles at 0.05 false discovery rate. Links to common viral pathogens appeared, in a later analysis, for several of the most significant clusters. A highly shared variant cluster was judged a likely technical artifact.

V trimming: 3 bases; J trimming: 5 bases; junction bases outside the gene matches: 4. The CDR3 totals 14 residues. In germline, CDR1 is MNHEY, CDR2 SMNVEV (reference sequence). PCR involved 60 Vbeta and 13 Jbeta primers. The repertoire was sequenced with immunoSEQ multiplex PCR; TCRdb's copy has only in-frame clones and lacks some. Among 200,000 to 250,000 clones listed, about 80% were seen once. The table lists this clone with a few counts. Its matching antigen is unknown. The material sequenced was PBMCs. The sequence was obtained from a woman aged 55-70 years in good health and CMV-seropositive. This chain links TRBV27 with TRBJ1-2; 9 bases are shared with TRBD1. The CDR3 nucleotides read TGTGCCAGCAGTTTGGGACAGGGTGAATATGGCTACACCTTC. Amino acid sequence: CASSLGQGEYGYTF.